The entry below describes one T cell receptor beta chain. These data come from a study of blood T cell repertoires in COVID-19. For the study at large: Acute and convalescent COVID-19 specimens originated in the United States, Italy and Spain. Sample material is recorded as cDNA or gDNA derived from T cells, B-cell-depleted T cells, or PBMCs.

CDR3 length equals 11 residues. Germline CDR1 is GTSNPN and CDR2 is SVGIG (reference sequence). V was shortened by 2 bases and J by 10 bases, with 8 bases between the two germline ends. Original data processing: Amplification of reference gene primers was used by the study to estimate nucleated cell counts. TCRdb's copy holds only in-frame clones and misses some; the assay was immunoSEQ multiplex PCR. That table gives V, J and clone size, and the DNA gave D and trimming. The table includes about 140,000 clones, approximately 90% detected once. The chain has TRBV30 and TRBJ1-4, with D uncertain. The sequencing sample was made of peripheral blood. The TCR originated in a woman aged 80 or over with acute or convalescent COVID-19. The CDR3 reads CAWSSRGKLFF. The CDR3 DNA reads TGTGCCTGGAGTTCGAGAGGAAAACTGTTTTTT.